This is a list of T cell receptor beta chains from one sample in a study of T cell responses to AZD1222 COVID-19 vaccine. Clones were read by immunoSEQ multiplex PCR, and TCRdb kept only the in-frame ones, dropping some. The sample includes 95,000 to 150,000 clones, about 90% of them seen just once. Here the sequenced sample was peripheral blood, taken on day 0 of AZD1222 vaccination. The receptor source for this set is an adult in good health. The CDR3 runs from the conserved cysteine through the conserved F or W. Fields, in order: D gene, J gene, clone size, V gene, CDR3 protein, CDR3 DNA. A D gene is named only where the DNA matches it firmly. Clone size appears in some rows only: once, few, many, or a class for an expanded clone.

D: TRBD1; J: TRBJ1-1; size: .; V: TRBV7-9; CDR3: CASSGRPGQMNTEAFF; DNA: TGTGCCAGCAGCGGCAGACCGGGACAGATGAACACTGAAGCTTTCTTT
D: .; J: TRBJ2-7; size: .; V: TRBV27; CDR3: CASSLSQRYEQYF; DNA: TGTGCCAGCAGTTTATCCCAGCGGTACGAGCAGTACTTC
D: TRBD2; J: TRBJ2-7; size: .; V: TRBV5-1; CDR3: CASSPQTSGSYEQYF; DNA: TGCGCCAGCAGCCCGCAGACTAGCGGATCCTACGAGCAGTACTTC
D: .; J: TRBJ2-3; size: .; V: TRBV10-3; CDR3: CAISEPAGTSRAQYF; DNA: TGTGCCATCAGTGAGCCAGCGGGCACATCACGGGCGCAGTATTTT
D: TRBD1; J: TRBJ1-2; size: .; V: TRBV18; CDR3: CASSTTGTGSYGYTF; DNA: TGTGCCAGCTCAACAACCGGGACAGGGAGCTATGGCTACACCTTC
D: .; J: TRBJ2-3; size: .; V: TRBV6-5; CDR3: CASSPPGSHPNTQYF; DNA: TGTGCCAGCAGTCCCCCGGGGAGCCACCCCAATACGCAGTATTTT
D: .; J: TRBJ2-7; size: .; V: TRBV12-2; CDR3: CASRRRTGGGEQYF; DNA: TGTGCAAGTCGCCGGCGGACAGGGGGCGGCGAGCAGTACTTC
D: TRBD2; J: TRBJ2-2; size: .; V: TRBV27; CDR3: CASSLGRLAKTGELFF; DNA: TGTGCCAGCAGTTTAGGGAGACTAGCTAAGACCGGGGAGCTGTTTTTT
D: TRBD2; J: TRBJ2-1; size: .; V: TRBV19; CDR3: CASSSPGGSRNEQFF; DNA: TGTGCCAGTAGTTCCCCTGGCGGGAGTAGGAATGAGCAGTTCTTC
D: TRBD2; J: TRBJ2-1; size: .; V: TRBV5-1; CDR3: CASSLAESSYNEQFF; DNA: TGCGCCAGCAGCCTAGCGGAGAGCTCCTACAATGAGCAGTTCTTC
D: .; J: TRBJ2-2; size: .; V: TRBV5-4; CDR3: CASSLDSRELFF; DNA: TGTGCCAGCAGCTTAGATAGCCGGGAGCTGTTTTTT
D: TRBD2; J: TRBJ2-5; size: .; V: TRBV9; CDR3: CASSVSGGRAVGETQYF; DNA: TGTGCCAGCAGCGTAAGTGGCGGGAGGGCCGTAGGTGAGACCCAGTACTTC
D: TRBD1; J: TRBJ1-5; size: .; V: TRBV27; CDR3: CASREGTGDFQPQHF; DNA: TGTGCCAGCAGGGAAGGGACAGGAGACTTTCAGCCCCAGCATTTT
D: TRBD2; J: TRBJ2-3; size: .; V: TRBV3-1/TRBV3-2; CDR3: CASSQDISGNGVTQYF; DNA: TGTGCCAGCAGCCAAGATATTAGCGGGAACGGGGTTACGCAGTATTTT
D: TRBD1; J: TRBJ1-3; size: .; V: TRBV7-6; CDR3: CASGLLQGFGNTIYF; DNA: TGTGCCAGCGGACTTTTACAGGGGTTTGGAAACACCATATATTTT
D: .; J: TRBJ1-4; size: once; V: TRBV7-6; CDR3: CASSLAYSSTNEKLSF; DNA: TGTGCCAGCAGCTTAGCATACAGCTCAACTAATGAAAAACTGTCTTTT
D: TRBD2; J: TRBJ2-1; size: .; V: TRBV9; CDR3: CASSAFSGGAVNEQFF; DNA: TGTGCCAGCAGCGCCTTTAGCGGGGGGGCGGTGAATGAGCAGTTCTTC
D: TRBD1; J: TRBJ1-5; size: .; V: TRBV5-6; CDR3: CASSLRTGGGNQPQHF; DNA: TGTGCCAGCAGCCTGCGCACAGGGGGCGGCAATCAGCCCCAGCATTTT
D: .; J: TRBJ2-2; size: .; V: TRBV2; CDR3: CASSAGLSGELFF; DNA: TGTGCCAGCAGTGCTGGCCTCTCCGGGGAGCTGTTTTTT
D: TRBD1; J: TRBJ1-4; size: once; V: TRBV18; CDR3: CASSRGGVTNEKLFF; DNA: TGTGCCAGCTCACGAGGGGGCGTAACTAATGAAAAACTGTTTTTT
D: .; J: TRBJ1-2; size: .; V: TRBV12-3/TRBV12-4; CDR3: CASSADYGYTF; DNA: TGTGCCAGCAGCGCGGATTATGGCTACACCTTC
D: TRBD1; J: TRBJ1-1; size: once; V: TRBV2; CDR3: CASRVDRGGGTEAFF; DNA: TGTGCCAGCAGGGTAGACAGGGGCGGGGGGACTGAAGCTTTCTTT
D: .; J: TRBJ2-7; size: .; V: TRBV19; CDR3: CASSMATGYAYEQYF; DNA: TGTGCCAGTAGTATGGCAACAGGGTATGCCTACGAGCAGTACTTC
D: .; J: TRBJ2-2; size: .; V: TRBV21-1; CDR3: CASSKAIQGNTGELFF; DNA: TGTGCCAGCAGCAAAGCGATACAGGGGAACACCGGGGAGCTGTTTTTT
D: .; J: TRBJ1-1; size: .; V: TRBV11-2; CDR3: CASSPVGPVNTEAFF; DNA: TGTGCCAGCAGCCCAGTGGGACCCGTGAACACTGAAGCTTTCTTT
D: .; J: TRBJ2-3; size: .; V: TRBV28; CDR3: CASSLLAAPDTQYF; DNA: TGTGCCAGCAGTTTATTGGCAGCTCCAGATACGCAGTATTTT
D: TRBD1; J: TRBJ1-4; size: .; V: TRBV13; CDR3: CASSYALNPRDRVVPNEKLFF; DNA: TGTGCCAGCAGCTACGCACTCAACCCTCGGGACAGGGTGGTTCCTAATGAAAAACTGTTTTTT
D: TRBD2; J: TRBJ2-1; size: .; V: TRBV3-1/TRBV3-2; CDR3: CASSPRGSSYNEQFF; DNA: TGTGCCAGCAGCCCCCGCGGGAGCTCCTACAATGAGCAGTTCTTC
D: TRBD1; J: TRBJ2-7; size: .; V: TRBV10-3; CDR3: CAIRNRDRDDEQYF; DNA: TGTGCCATCAGGAACCGGGACAGGGACGACGAGCAGTACTTC
D: .; J: TRBJ1-2; size: .; V: TRBV3-1/TRBV3-2; CDR3: CASSQGPGQQYGYTF; DNA: TGTGCCAGCAGCCAAGGGCCAGGGCAACAGTATGGCTACACCTTC
D: .; J: TRBJ1-4; size: .; V: TRBV7-9; CDR3: CASSLGIASSNGEKLFF; DNA: TGTGCCAGCAGCTTAGGGATTGCGTCCTCAAACGGTGAAAAACTGTTTTTT
D: TRBD1; J: TRBJ1-2; size: .; V: TRBV25-1; CDR3: CASSEGQRQGANYGYTF; DNA: TGTGCCAGCAGTGAAGGTCAGCGACAGGGAGCTAACTATGGCTACACCTTC
D: TRBD2; J: TRBJ2-3; size: .; V: TRBV10-1; CDR3: CASSSLAGGADTQYF; DNA: TGCGCCAGCAGTAGCCTAGCGGGGGGAGCGGATACGCAGTATTTT
D: .; J: TRBJ1-3; size: .; V: TRBV5-1; CDR3: CASSYGVGRSGNTIYF; DNA: TGCGCCAGCAGCTACGGGGTAGGTCGGTCTGGAAACACCATATATTTT
D: .; J: TRBJ2-6; size: .; V: TRBV5-8; CDR3: CASSETVVSSGANVLTF; DNA: TGTGCCAGCAGCGAGACGGTTGTGAGCTCTGGGGCCAACGTCCTGACTTTC
D: TRBD1; J: TRBJ1-2; size: .; V: TRBV6-2/TRBV6-3; CDR3: CASSYGDSYNYGYTF; DNA: TGTGCCAGCAGTTACGGGGACAGCTATAACTATGGCTACACCTTC
D: .; J: TRBJ2-7; size: .; V: TRBV11-2; CDR3: CASSLAAGTTAYEQYF; DNA: TGTGCCAGCAGCTTAGCCGCCGGGACGACCGCCTACGAGCAGTACTTC